The source of this T cell receptor (beta chain) is a study of cytomegalovirus exposure and HLA in healthy donors. Points on this clone: Its antigen is undetermined.

With 0 bases removed from V and 0 bases from J, the gap between germline ends came to 19 bases. Germline loops: CDR1 SGHNT, CDR2 YYREEE (reference sequence). The CDR3 sequence is 19 residues long. Whole-study results and caveats: A later analysis found that most CMV-associated TCR beta chains appeared HLA-restricted. A later analysis linked a missense variant in DCLRE1C to the trimming of TCR beta V and J genes.

With 60 Vbeta and 13 Jbeta primers, the PCR was carried out. Profiled with immunoSEQ multiplex PCR; TCRdb holds only in-frame clones, not every one. Among 200,000 to 250,000 clones listed, just under 70% were seen once. This clonotype originated in a middle-aged man in good health and CMV-seropositive. The source material was PBMCs. The chain recombines TRBV5-4 with TRBJ2-1, with a possible D match to TRBD2 (6 bases). Here the CDR3 reads CASSLGGRVPGSSYNEQFF. Written as DNA, the CDR3 is TGTGCCAGCAGCTTGGGGGGCAGGGTACCCGGGAGCTCCTACAATGAGCAGTTCTTC.